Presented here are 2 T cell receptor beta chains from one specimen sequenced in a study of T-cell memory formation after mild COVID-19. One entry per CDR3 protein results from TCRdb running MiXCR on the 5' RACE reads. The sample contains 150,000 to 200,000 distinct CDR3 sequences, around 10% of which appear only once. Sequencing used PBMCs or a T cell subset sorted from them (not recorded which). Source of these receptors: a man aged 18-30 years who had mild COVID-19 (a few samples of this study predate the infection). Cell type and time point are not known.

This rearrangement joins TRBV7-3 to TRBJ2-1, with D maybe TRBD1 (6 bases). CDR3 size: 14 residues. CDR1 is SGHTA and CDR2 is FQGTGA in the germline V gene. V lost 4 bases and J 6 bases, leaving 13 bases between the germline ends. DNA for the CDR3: TGTGCCAGCAGCTCCATGGACAGTTTCAATGAGCAGTTCTTC. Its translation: CASSSMDSFNEQFF.

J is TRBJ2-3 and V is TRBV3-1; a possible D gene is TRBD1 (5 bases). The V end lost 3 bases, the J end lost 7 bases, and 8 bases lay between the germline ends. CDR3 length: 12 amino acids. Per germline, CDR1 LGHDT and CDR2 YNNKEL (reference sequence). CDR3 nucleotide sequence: TGTGCCAGCAGCCAGAACAGGTATACGCAGTATTTT. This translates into CASSQNRYTQYF.